This TCR beta chain originates from a study of post-analysis software for immune sequencing data. Findings of the study overall: Samples prepared in the same batch strongly co-clustered by F measure. In patients, TRBV5-6, TRBV5-1 and TRBV20-1 belonged to five TRBV segments found more frequently than in controls.

Unique molecular identifiers were built into the TCR beta cDNA libraries. Via MiXCR, TCRdb re-called the PCR reads, giving one row per CDR3 protein. The sample shows under 900,000 distinct CDR3 sequences, under 70% of them seen only once. This clonotype came up a few times. Its target is unknown. The V and J ends lost 5 bases and 4 bases respectively, with 15 bases between them. The germline V gene encodes CDR1 SGHDT and CDR2 YYEEEE. This CDR3 contains 14 residues. The clonotype comes from a girl aged 10-17 years with multiple sclerosis. Source material: blood. V usage is TRBV5-6 and J usage is TRBJ1-2; D might be TRBD1 (5 bases). The CDR3 bases are TGTGCCAGCAGACCGGTTCAGGGTCCCTATGGCTACACCTTC. It codes for CASRPVQGPYGYTF.